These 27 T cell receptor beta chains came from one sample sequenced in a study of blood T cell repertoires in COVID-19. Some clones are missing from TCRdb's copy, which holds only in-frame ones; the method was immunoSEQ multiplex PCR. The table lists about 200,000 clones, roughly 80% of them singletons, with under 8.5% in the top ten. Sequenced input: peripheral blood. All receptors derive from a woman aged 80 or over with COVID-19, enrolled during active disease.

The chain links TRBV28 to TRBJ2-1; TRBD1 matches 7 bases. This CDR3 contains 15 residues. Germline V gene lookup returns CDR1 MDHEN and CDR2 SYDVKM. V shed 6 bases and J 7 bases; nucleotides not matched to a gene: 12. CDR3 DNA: TGTGCCAGCAGAAGAACGGACAGGTTCGAAAATGAGCAGTTCTTC. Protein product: CASRRTDRFENEQFF.

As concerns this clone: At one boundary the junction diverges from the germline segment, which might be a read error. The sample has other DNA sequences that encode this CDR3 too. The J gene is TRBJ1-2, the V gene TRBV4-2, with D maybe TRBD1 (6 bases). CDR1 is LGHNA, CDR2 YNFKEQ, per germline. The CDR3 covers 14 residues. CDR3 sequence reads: CASSQGGPLGGYTF. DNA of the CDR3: TGTGCCAGTAGCCAAGGGGGGCCCCTTGGCGGCTACACCTTC.

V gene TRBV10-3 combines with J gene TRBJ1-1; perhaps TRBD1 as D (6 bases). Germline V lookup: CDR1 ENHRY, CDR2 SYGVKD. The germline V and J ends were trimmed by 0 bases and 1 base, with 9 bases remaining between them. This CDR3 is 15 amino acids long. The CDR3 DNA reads TGTGCCATCAGTGAGTCTGAAGGGGGGAACACTGAAGCTTTCTTT. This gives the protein CAISESEGGNTEAFF.

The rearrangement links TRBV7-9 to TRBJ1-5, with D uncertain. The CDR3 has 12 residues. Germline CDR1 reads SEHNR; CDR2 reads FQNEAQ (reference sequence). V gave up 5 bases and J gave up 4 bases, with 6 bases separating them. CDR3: CASSRENQPQHF. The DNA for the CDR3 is TGTGCCAGCAGCCGGGAGAATCAGCCCCAGCATTTT.

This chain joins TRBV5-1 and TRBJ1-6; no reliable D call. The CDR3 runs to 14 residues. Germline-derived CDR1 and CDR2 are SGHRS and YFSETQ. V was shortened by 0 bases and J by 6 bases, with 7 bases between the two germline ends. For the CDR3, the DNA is TGCGCCAGCAGCTTGGAACTTAGTAATTCACCCCTCCACTTT. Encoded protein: CASSLELSNSPLHF.

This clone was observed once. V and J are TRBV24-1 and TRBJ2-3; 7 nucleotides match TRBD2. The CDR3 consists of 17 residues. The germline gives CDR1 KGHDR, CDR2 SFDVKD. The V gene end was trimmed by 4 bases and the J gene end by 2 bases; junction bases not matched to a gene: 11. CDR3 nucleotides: TGTGCCACCAGTGACCCGGGACGGGGGGTTTTCACAGATACGCAGTATTTT. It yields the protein CATSDPGRGVFTDTQYF.

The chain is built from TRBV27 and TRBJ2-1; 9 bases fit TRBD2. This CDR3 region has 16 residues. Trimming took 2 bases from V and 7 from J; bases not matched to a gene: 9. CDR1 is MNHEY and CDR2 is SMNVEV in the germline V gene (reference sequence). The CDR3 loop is CASSLLAGIGGNEQFF. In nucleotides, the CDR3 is TGTGCCAGCAGTTTACTAGCGGGAATCGGTGGGAATGAGCAGTTCTTC.

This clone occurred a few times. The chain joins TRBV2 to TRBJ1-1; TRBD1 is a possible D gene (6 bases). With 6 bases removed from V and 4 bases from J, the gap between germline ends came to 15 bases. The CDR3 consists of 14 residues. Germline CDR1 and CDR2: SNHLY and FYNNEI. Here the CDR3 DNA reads TGTGCCAGCAGCCTACAGGGAGATGGCACTGAAGCTTTCTTT. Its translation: CASSLQGDGTEAFF.

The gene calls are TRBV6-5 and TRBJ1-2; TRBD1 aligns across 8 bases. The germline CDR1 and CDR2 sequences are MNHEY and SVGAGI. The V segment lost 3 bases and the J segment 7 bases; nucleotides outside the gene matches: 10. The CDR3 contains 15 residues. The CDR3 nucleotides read TGTGCCAGCAGTTATGGGGGGACAGGCTCGGCTGGCTACACCTTC. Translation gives CASSYGGTGSAGYTF.

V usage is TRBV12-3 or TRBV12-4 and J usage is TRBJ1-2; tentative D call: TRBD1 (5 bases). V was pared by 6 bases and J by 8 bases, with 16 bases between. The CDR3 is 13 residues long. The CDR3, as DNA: TGTGCCAGCAGCTCACAGGCCTCGTGGGGCTACACCTTC. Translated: CASSSQASWGYTF.

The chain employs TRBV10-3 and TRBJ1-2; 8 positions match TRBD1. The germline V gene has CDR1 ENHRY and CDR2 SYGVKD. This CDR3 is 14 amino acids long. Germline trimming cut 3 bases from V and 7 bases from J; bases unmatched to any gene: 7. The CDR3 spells CAISDGQGRGGYTF. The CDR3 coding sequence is TGTGCCATCAGTGATGGACAGGGAAGGGGTGGCTACACCTTC.

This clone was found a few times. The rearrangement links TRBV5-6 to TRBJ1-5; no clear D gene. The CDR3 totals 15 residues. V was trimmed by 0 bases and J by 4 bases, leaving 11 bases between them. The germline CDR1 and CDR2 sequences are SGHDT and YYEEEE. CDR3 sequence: CASSLAGPGNQPQHF. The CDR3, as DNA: TGTGCCAGCAGCTTGGCAGGCCCTGGGAATCAGCCCCAGCATTTT.

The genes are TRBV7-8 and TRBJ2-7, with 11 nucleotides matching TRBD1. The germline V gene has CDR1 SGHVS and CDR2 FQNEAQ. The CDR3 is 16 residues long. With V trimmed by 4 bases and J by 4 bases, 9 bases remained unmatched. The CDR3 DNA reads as TGTGCCAGCAGCTCACCACCGGGACAGGGGGTGTACGAGCAGTACTTC. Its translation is CASSSPPGQGVYEQYF.

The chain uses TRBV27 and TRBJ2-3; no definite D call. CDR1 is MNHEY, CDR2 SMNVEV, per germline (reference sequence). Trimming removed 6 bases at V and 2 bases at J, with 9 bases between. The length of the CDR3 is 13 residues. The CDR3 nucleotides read TGTGCCAGCAGCCCACATAACACAGATACGCAGTATTTT. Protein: CASSPHNTDTQYF.

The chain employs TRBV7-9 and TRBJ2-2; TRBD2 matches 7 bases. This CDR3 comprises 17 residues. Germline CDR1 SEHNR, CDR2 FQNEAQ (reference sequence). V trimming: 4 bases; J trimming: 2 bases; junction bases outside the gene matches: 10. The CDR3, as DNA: TGTGCCAGCAGCTCCGTTCAGCGGGGAACCAACACCGGGGAGCTGTTTTTT. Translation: CASSSVQRGTNTGELFF.

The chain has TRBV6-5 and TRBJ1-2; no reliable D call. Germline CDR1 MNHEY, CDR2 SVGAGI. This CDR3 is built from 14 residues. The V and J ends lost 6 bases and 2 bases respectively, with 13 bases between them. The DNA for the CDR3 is TGTGCCAGCAGCCTGAGTGAGGTGAACTATGGCTACACCTTC. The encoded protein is CASSLSEVNYGYTF.

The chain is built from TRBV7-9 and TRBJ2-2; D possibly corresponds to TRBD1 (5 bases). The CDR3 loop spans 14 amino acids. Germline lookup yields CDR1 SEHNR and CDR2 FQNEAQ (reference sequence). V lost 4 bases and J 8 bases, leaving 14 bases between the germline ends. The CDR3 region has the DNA TGTGCCAGCAGCTCGACCCCGCAGGGAGGGGAGCTGTTTTTT. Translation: CASSSTPQGGELFF.

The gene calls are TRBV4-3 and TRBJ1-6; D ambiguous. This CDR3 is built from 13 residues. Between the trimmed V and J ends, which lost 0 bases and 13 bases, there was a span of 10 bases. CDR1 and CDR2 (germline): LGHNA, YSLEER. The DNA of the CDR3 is TGCGCCAGCAGCCAAGATATGAGGTCTCCCCTCCACTTT. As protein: CASSQDMRSPLHF.

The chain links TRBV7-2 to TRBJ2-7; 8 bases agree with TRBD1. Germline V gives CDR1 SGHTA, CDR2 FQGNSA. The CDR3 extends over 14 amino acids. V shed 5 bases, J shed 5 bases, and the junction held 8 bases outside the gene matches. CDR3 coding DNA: TGTGCCAGCAGCCCGATGGACAGGGAAGACGAGCAGTACTTC. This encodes CASSPMDREDEQYF.

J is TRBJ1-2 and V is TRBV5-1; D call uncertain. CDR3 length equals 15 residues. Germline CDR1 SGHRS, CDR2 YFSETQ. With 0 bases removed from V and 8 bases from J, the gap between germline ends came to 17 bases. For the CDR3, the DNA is TGCGCCAGCAGCTTGGAAGGGCAGGCCCTAGCGGGCTACACCTTC. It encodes CASSLEGQALAGYTF. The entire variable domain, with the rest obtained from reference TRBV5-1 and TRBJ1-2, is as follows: KAGVTQTPRYLIKTRGQQVTLSCSPISGHRSVSWYQQTPGQGLQFLFEYFSETQRNKGNFPGRFSGRQFSNSRSEMNVSTLELGDSALYLCASSLEGQALAGYTFGSGTRLTVV.

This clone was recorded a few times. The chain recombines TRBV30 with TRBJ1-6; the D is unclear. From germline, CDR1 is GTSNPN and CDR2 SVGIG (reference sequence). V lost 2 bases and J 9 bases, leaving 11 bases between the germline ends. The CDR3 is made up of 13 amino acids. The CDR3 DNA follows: TGTGCCTGGAGTTTACAGACCTCTTCACCCCTCCACTTT. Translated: CAWSLQTSSPLHF.

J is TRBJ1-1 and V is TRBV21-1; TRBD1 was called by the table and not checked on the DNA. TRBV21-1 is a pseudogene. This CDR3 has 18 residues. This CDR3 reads CASSKPPRRIGGKTEAFF. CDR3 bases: TGTGCCAGCAGCAAACCCCCCAGGAGGATAGGGGGAAAAACTGAAGCTTTCTTT.

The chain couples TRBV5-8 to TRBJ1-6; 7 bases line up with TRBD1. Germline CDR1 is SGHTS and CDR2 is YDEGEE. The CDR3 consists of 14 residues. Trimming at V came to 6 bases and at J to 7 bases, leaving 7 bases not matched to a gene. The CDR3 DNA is TGTGCCAGCATTTCGACAGGGTGGAATTCACCCCTCCACTTT. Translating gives CASISTGWNSPLHF.

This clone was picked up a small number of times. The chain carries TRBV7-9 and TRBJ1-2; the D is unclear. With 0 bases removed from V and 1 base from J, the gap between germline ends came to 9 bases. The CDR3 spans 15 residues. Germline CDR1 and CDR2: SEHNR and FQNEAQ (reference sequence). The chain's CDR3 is CASSLAQTFNYGYTF. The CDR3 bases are TGTGCCAGCAGCTTAGCGCAGACTTTTAACTATGGCTACACCTTC.

CDR3 nucleotides: TGCAGCGTTTTGGGAGGTGATGAAAAACTGTTTTTT. This encodes CSVLGGDEKLFF. V gene TRBV29-1 combines with J gene TRBJ1-4, with D hard to call. The CDR3 has 12 residues. Germline CDR1 and CDR2: SQVTM and ANQGSEA. Deletions cut 5 bases from V and 6 bases from J, with 10 bases between. Using reference TRBV29-1 and TRBJ1-4 for the parts outside the CDR3, the full variable domain is SAVISQKPSRDICQRGTSLTIQCQVDSQVTMMFWYRQQPGQSLTLIATANQGSEATYESGFVIDKFPISRPNLTFSTLTVSNMSPEDSSIYLCSVLGGDEKLFFGSGTQLSVL.

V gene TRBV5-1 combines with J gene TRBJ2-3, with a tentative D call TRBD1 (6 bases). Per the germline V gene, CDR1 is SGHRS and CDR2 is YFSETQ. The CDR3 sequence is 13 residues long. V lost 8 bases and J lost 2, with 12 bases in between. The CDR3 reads CASSRDNTDTQYF. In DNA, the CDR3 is TGCGCCAGTAGCCGGGACAACACAGATACGCAGTATTTT.

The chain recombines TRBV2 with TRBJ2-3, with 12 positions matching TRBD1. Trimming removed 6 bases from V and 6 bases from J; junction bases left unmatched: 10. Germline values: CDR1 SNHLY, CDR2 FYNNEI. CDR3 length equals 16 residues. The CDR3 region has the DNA TGTGCCAGCAGAGCCGGGACAGGGGGCTTGGGGGATACGCAGTATTTT. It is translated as CASRAGTGGLGDTQYF.